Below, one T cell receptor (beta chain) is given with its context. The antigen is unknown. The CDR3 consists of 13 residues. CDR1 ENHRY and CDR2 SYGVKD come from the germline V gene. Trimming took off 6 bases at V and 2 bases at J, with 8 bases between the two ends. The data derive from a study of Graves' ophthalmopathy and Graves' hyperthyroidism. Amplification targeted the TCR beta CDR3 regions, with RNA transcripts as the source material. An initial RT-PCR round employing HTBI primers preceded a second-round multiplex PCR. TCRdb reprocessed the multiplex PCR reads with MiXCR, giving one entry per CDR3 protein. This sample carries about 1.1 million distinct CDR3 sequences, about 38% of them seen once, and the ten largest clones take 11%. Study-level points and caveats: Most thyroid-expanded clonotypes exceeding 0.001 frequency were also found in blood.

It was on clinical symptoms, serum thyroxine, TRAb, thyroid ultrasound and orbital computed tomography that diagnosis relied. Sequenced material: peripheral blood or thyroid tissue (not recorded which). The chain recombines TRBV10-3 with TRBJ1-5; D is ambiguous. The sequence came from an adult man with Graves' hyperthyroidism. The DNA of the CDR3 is TGTGCCATCAGGTTCCTCCGCAATCAGCCCCAGCATTTT. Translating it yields CAIRFLRNQPQHF.